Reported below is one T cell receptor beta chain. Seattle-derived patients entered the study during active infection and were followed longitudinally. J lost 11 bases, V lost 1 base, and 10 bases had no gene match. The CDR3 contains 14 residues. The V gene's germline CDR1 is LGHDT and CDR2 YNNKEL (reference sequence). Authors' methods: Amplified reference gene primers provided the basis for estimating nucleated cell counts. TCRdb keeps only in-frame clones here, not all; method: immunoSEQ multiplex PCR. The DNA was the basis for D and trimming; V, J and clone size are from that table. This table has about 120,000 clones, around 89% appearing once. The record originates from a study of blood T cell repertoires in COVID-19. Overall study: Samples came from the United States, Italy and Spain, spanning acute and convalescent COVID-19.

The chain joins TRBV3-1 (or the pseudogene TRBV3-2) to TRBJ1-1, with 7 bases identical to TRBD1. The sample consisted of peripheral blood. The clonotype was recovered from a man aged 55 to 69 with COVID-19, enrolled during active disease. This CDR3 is CASSQGTQGSPAFF. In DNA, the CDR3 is TGTGCCAGCAGCCAAGGTACACAGGGGAGTCCGGCTTTCTTT.